This T cell receptor (beta chain) originates from a study of cytomegalovirus exposure and HLA in healthy donors. The overall study: Earlier, 110 million or so unique TCR beta sequences were recovered from roughly 170 million T cells by an analysis. Whole-study findings and limits: Most of the CMV-associated TCR beta chains (in a later analysis) appeared to be HLA-restricted. Donor immune exposure was known only as CMV serostatus.

There are 16 residues in the CDR3. V lost 0 bases to trimming and J lost 6 bases, with 18 bases between them. CDR1 and CDR2 (germline): SGHRS, YFSETQ. About this clone itself: Its antigen is unknown.

The PCR had 60 Vbeta and 13 Jbeta primers. Per the authors' pipeline: In a later analysis, of some 80 million unique beta chains, approximately 10 million appeared in at least two donors. The protocol was immunoSEQ multiplex PCR, while the TCRdb copy is restricted to in-frame clones and leaves out a portion. The V and J calls and the clone size are those of that table, but D and trimming were determined from the DNA. Of under 130,000 clones detected, approximately 70% appear once; the ten largest clones hold about a tenth. The receptor's source is a man in his forties in good health and CMV-seropositive. V usage is TRBV5-1 and J usage is TRBJ1-2, with D possibly matching TRBD1 (5 bases). Sequencing input: PBMCs. In nucleotides, the CDR3 is TGCGCCAGCAGCTTGGAAGCCCCCCGCAGGGAGGATGGCTACACCTTC. As protein: CASSLEAPRREDGYTF. The whole variable domain, remainder taken from reference TRBV5-1 and TRBJ1-2, is KAGVTQTPRYLIKTRGQQVTLSCSPISGHRSVSWYQQTPGQGLQFLFEYFSETQRNKGNFPGRFSGRQFSNSRSEMNVSTLELGDSALYLCASSLEAPRREDGYTFGSGTRLTVV.